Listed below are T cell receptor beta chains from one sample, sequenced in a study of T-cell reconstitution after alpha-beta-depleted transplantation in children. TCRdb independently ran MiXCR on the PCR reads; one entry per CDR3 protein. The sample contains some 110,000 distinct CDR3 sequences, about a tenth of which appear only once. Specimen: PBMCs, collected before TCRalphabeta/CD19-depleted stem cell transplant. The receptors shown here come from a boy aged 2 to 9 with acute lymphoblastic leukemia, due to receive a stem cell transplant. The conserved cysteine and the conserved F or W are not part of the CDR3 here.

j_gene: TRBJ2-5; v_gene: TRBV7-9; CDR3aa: ASSFWGTSGQKETQY
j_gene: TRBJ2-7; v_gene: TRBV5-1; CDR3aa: ASSLAGGTGLYEQY
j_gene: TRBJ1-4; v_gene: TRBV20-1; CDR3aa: SPQTGITNEKLF
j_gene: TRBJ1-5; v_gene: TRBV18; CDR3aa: ASSPSRAGQPQH
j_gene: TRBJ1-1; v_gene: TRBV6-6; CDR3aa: ASSSHMNTEAF
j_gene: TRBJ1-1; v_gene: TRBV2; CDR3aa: ASRRGGGGTEAF
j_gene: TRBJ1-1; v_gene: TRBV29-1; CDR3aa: SVELSRLPNTEAF
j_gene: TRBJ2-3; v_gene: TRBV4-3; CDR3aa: ASSQAWFGTGTDTQY
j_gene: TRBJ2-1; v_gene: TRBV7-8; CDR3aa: ASSSVSGSSYNEQF
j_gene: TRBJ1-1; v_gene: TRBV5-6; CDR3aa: ASSLADRVRDKAF
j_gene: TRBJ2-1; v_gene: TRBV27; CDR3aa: ASSFLTSGRDNEQF
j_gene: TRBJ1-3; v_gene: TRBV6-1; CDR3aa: ASTTVGYSGNTIY
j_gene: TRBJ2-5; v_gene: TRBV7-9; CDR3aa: ASTPTSGDGEETQY
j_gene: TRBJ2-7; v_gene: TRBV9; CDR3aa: ASSVSGLAGGPTYEQY
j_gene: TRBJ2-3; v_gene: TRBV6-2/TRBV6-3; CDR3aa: ASSQTFVDTQY
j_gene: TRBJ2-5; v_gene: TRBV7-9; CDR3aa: ASILGTGAETQY
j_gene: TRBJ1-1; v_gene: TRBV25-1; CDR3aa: ASSSRSSGTEAF
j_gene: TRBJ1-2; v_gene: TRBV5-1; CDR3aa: ASSRDLEVYGYT
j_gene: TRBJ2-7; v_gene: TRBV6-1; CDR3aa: ASTTGPRYEQY
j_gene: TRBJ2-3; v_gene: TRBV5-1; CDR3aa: ASSFPGTSGRAVTDTQY
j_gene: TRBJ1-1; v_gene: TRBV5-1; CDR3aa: ASSLALGPTEAF
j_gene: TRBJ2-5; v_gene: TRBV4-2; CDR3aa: ASSPSRETQY
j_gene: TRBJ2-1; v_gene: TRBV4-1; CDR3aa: ASRGSRDEQF
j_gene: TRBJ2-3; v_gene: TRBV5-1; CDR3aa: ASNFGRATDTQY
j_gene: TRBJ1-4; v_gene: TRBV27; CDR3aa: ASKQGTEKLF
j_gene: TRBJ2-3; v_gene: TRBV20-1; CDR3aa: SALGEAGATDTQY
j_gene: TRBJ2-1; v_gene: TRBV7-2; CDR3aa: ASSPPGSSYNEQF
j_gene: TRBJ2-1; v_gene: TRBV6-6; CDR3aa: ASNPGTDNGQF
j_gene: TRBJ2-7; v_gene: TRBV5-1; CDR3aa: ASSLEAIAVSYEQY
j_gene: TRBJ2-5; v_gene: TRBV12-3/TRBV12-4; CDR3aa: ASSFAQRGYQETQY